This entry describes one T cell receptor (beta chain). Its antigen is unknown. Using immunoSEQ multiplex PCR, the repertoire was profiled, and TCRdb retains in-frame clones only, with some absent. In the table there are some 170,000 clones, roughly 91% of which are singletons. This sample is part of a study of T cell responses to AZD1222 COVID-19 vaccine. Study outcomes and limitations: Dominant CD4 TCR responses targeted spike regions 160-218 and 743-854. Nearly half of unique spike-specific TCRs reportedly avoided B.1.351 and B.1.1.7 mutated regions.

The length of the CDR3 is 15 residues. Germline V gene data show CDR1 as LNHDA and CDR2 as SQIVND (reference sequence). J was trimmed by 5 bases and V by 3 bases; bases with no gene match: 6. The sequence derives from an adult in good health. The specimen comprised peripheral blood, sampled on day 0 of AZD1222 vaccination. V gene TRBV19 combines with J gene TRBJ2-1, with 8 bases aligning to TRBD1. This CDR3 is CASSIIRGRNNEQFF. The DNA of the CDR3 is TGTGCCAGTAGTATTATCAGGGGGCGTAACAATGAGCAGTTCTTC.